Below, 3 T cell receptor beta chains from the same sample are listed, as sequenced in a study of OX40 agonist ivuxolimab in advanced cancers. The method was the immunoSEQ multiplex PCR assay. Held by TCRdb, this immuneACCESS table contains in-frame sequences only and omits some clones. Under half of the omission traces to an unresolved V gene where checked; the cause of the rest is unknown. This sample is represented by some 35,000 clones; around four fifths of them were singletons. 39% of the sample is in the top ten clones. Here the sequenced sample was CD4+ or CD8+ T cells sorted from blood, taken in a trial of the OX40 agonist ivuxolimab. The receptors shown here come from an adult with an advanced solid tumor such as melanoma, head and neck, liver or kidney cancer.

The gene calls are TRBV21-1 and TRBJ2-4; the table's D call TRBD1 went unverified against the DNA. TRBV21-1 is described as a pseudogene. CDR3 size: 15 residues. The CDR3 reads CASSTRGPNKNIQYF. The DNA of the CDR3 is TGTGCCAGCAGCACCAGGGGGCCAAACAAAAACATTCAGTACTTC.

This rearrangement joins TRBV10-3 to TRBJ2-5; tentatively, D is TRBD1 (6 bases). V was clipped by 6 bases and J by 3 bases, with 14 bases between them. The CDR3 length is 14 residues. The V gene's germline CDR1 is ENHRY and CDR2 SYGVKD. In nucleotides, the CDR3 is TGTGCCATCAGCGACAGAGGGGGAAAAGAGACCCAGTACTTC. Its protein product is CAISDRGGKETQYF.

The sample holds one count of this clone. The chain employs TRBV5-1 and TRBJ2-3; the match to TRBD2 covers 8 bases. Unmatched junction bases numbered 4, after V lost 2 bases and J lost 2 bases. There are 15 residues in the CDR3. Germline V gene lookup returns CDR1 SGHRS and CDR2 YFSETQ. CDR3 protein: CASSFSGVTTDTQYF. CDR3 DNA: TGCGCCAGCAGCTTTAGCGGGGTTACCACAGATACGCAGTATTTT. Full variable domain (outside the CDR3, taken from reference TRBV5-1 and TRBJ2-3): KAGVTQTPRYLIKTRGQQVTLSCSPISGHRSVSWYQQTPGQGLQFLFEYFSETQRNKGNFPGRFSGRQFSNSRSEMNVSTLELGDSALYLCASSFSGVTTDTQYFGPGTRLTVL.